This section outlines one TCR beta chain sequence together with its context. No antigen is known for it. These data are taken from a study of T cell repertoires in cytomegalovirus infection. Study background: Shared public TCR beta signatures pointed to both CMV infection and a matching HLA type. Whole-study findings and limits: CMV-specific TCR beta clonotypes restricted by HLA-C dominated the ex vivo response. Using cumulative public TCR beta family frequency, the authors identified those who carried CMV together with the relevant HLA.

TCRdb called the reads again in MiXCR, with one record for every CDR3 protein. The profile shows approximately 250,000 distinct CDR3 sequences, 20% to 25% of them singletons. The CDR3 has 13 amino acids. Germline CDR1 and CDR2: SGHVT and SQSDAQ. V shed 8 bases, J shed 0 bases, and the junction held 2 bases outside the gene matches. The chain joins TRBV7-4 to TRBJ2-3; 7 bases match TRBD2. The source is a human donor in good health (CMV status not recorded). Some clones in this sample may be carry-over from other donors' samples. The material sequenced was CD8+ T cells from PBMCs. The CDR3 nucleotides read TGTGCCAGCTGGGGGGGGAGCACAGATACGCAGTATTTT. It specifies CASWGGSTDTQYF.